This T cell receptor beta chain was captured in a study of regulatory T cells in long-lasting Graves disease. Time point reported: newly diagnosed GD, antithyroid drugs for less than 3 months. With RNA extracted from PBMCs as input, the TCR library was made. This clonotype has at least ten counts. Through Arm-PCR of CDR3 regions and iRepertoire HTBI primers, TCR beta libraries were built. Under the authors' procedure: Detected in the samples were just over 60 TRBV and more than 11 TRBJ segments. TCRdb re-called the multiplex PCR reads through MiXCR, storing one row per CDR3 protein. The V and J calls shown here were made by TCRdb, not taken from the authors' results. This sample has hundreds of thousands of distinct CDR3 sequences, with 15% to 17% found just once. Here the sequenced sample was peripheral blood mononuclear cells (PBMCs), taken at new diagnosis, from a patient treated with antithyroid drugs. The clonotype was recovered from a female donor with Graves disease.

The CDR3 DNA reads as TGTGCCAGCAGTTTACCCGGGCGTCGTGAAAAACTGTTTTTT. This gives the protein CASSLPGRREKLFF. The chain carries TRBV28 and TRBJ1-4; D remains ambiguous. CDR1 is MDHEN and CDR2 is SYDVKM in the germline V gene. V lost 2 bases to trimming and J lost 7 bases, with 11 bases between them. The CDR3 contains 14 residues.